This T cell receptor (beta chain) comes out of a study of cytomegalovirus exposure and HLA in healthy donors. Study-level background: Previous work identified 95 million to 120 million unique TCR beta sequences from about 179 million T cells. HLA-typed donors were the source of approximately 86 million unique TCRs held in an early data release. General study results and limits: Further analysis was carried out later, and it showed several of the most significant clusters appearing linked to common viral pathogens. With further analysis later on, most CMV-associated TCR beta chains appeared HLA-restricted.

CDR3 length: 14 amino acids. Germline V gene lookup returns CDR1 MNHNS and CDR2 SASEGT. V lost 2 bases, J lost 4 bases, and 11 bases lay in between. With 60 Vbeta and 13 Jbeta primers, the PCR was carried out. This table comes from immunoSEQ multiplex PCR, and its TCRdb copy is limited to in-frame clones, with some not included. In the table there are roughly 100,000 clones, nearly 80% of which are singletons. Comment on this clone: Its antigen is undetermined.

Sequencing input: PBMCs. The V and J genes are TRBV6-1 and TRBJ1-2; unclear D gene. This clonotype was sampled from a woman aged 40-49 years in good health and CMV-seronegative. CDR3 DNA sequence: TGTGCCAGCAGTGAATATCAGGATTCCTATGGCTACACCTTC. Translated, it gives CASSEYQDSYGYTF.